This passage covers 19 T cell receptor beta chains from one sample sequenced in a study of cytomegalovirus exposure and HLA in healthy donors. The PCR contained 60 Vbeta and 13 Jbeta primers. Sequencing was performed with immunoSEQ multiplex PCR; in TCRdb, only in-frame clones are kept and a portion is missing. The sample records about 190,000 clones, roughly 80% being singletons. The sample taken for sequencing was PBMCs. These receptors all stem from a woman younger than 45 in good health and CMV-seropositive.

The CDR3 here is CASSLTSSGSYNEQFF. DNA of the CDR3: TGCGCCAGCAGCCTGACCTCTAGCGGGTCCTACAATGAGCAGTTCTTC. The J gene is TRBJ2-1, the V gene TRBV4-1; 8 nucleotides line up with TRBD2. The CDR3 is made up of 16 amino acids. V gave up 4 bases and J gave up 1 base; unmatched junction bases: 6. CDR1 is MGHRA and CDR2 is YSYEKL in the germline V gene.

This clone was observed a single time. The rearrangement uses TRBV4-1 and TRBJ2-5; 8 bases are shared with TRBD2. The J call is in doubt because the DNA end fits TRBJ2-7 better. Germline V gene lookup returns CDR1 MGHRA and CDR2 YSYEKL. This CDR3 region has 17 residues. The CDR3 is CASSRQPGGRDSYEQYF. As DNA, the CDR3 is TGCGCCAGCAGCCGCCAGCCGGGGGGGCGGGACTCCTACGAGCAGTACTTC.

There are a few counts of this clone. The V gene is TRBV7-9, the J gene TRBJ2-5, with TRBD1 matching over 8 bases. The length of the CDR3 is 16 residues. Trimming took 5 bases from V and 5 from J; bases not matched to a gene: 13. Germline V lookup: CDR1 SEHNR, CDR2 FQNEAQ (reference sequence). CDR3 protein: CASSLRTGYYSETQYF. The CDR3 region has the DNA TGTGCCAGCAGCCTCCGGACAGGGTATTATTCGGAGACCCAGTACTTC.

The chain is built from TRBV4-2 and TRBJ2-1; 9 bases match TRBD2. The germline V gene has CDR1 LGHNA and CDR2 YNFKEQ. Unmatched junction bases numbered 7, after V lost 0 bases and J lost 4 bases. The CDR3 length is 17 residues. The CDR3 region is CASSQDSGLAGYNEQFF. CDR3 nucleotide sequence: TGTGCCAGCAGCCAAGATTCAGGGCTAGCGGGGTACAATGAGCAGTTCTTC.

The V gene is TRBV10-3, the J gene TRBJ1-2; 7 positions match TRBD1. CDR1 is ENHRY, CDR2 SYGVKD, per germline. Trimming took 7 bases from V and 6 from J; bases not matched to a gene: 5. This CDR3 region has 12 residues. The CDR3 spells CAITPTGNGYTF. Here the CDR3 DNA reads TGTGCCATCACCCCGACAGGGAATGGCTACACCTTC.

This clone came up a few times. The V gene is TRBV15, the J gene TRBJ2-7, with 12 bases aligning to TRBD2. Germline trimming cut 0 bases from V and 12 bases from J; bases unmatched to any gene: 3. This CDR3 has 13 residues. In germline, CDR1 is LNHNV, CDR2 YYDKDF (reference sequence). This chain's CDR3 is CATSRDSSGRGYF. The CDR3 bases are TGTGCCACCAGCAGAGATTCTAGCGGGAGGGGGTACTTC.

This clone was seen a single time. The rearrangement joins TRBV10-2 to TRBJ1-2; 9 positions match TRBD1. Germline V lookup: CDR1 WSHSY, CDR2 SAAADI. The CDR3 covers 14 residues. V lost 2 bases and J lost 8; bases outside the gene matches: 6. Written as DNA, the CDR3 is TGCGCCAGCAGTGAGAGCGACAGGGGGATAGGCTACACCTTC. Translation gives CASSESDRGIGYTF.

The chain couples TRBV7-2 to TRBJ1-1, with 7 positions matching TRBD1. This CDR3 has 17 residues. V dropped 0 bases and J dropped 1; count of bases not matched to a gene: 8. Germline CDR1 SGHTA, CDR2 FQGNSA. In DNA form, the CDR3 reads TGTGCCAGCAGCTTAGCGCTATTGAGGGACAGGAACACTGAAGCTTTCTTT. Residues: CASSLALLRDRNTEAFF.

This clone was seen only once. The rearrangement uses TRBV6-1 and TRBJ2-5; D possibly corresponds to TRBD1 (5 bases). The germline gives CDR1 MNHNS, CDR2 SASEGT. The CDR3 is 15 amino acids. V lost 6 bases, J lost 0 bases, and 14 bases lay in between. DNA of the CDR3: TGTGCCAGCAGGGGGCTGGATAACGACCAAGAGACCCAGTACTTC. Translating gives CASRGLDNDQETQYF.

The chain couples TRBV7-9 to TRBJ2-7; D perhaps matches TRBD1 (6 bases). The CDR3 extends over 12 amino acids. Germline values: CDR1 SEHNR, CDR2 FQNEAQ (reference sequence). V was pared by 2 bases and J by 7 bases, with 9 bases between. CDR3 amino acids: CASSLTGREQYF. The CDR3 region has the DNA TGTGCCAGCAGCTTAACAGGGCGGGAGCAGTACTTC.

This clone was found a few times. The genes are TRBV7-9 and TRBJ1-1, with D tentatively TRBD1 (5 bases). This CDR3 is 15 amino acids long. Looked up from germline, CDR1 is SEHNR and CDR2 is FQNEAQ (reference sequence). V lost 0 bases and J lost 1, with 9 bases in between. In nucleotides, the CDR3 is TGTGCCAGCAGCTTAGCGCAGGGTGGGAACACTGAAGCTTTCTTT. Its translation: CASSLAQGGNTEAFF.

The V gene is TRBV28, the J gene TRBJ2-1; D call uncertain. CDR3 length equals 15 residues. V was trimmed by 1 base and J by 0 bases, leaving 7 bases between them. CDR1 is MDHEN and CDR2 is SYDVKM in the germline V gene. The CDR3: CASSLYRSSYNEQFF. CDR3 DNA sequence: TGTGCCAGCAGTTTATACAGAAGCTCCTACAATGAGCAGTTCTTC. Using reference TRBV28 and TRBJ2-1 for the parts outside the CDR3, the full variable domain is DVKVTQSSRYLVKRTGEKVFLECVQDMDHENMFWYRQDPGLGLRLIYFSYDVKMKEKGDIPEGYSVSREKKERFSLILESASTNQTSMYLCASSLYRSSYNEQFFGPGTRLTVL.

The chain recombines TRBV10-3 with TRBJ2-7, with D perhaps TRBD2 (5 bases). Trimming pared 6 bases from V and 5 bases from J, leaving 20 bases between. The CDR3 covers 15 residues. CDR1 is ENHRY, CDR2 SYGVKD, per germline. The CDR3 reads CAISPRLGSDHEQYF. CDR3 nucleotide sequence: TGTGCCATCAGCCCTAGGTTGGGTAGCGACCACGAGCAGTACTTC.

CDR3 nucleotide sequence: TGTGCCAGCAGCGCTGTAGCGGGAGTTTTCGAGCAGTACTTC. This translates into CASSAVAGVFEQYF. V usage is TRBV11-2 and J usage is TRBJ2-7, with 9 bases identical to TRBD2. The CDR3 is made up of 14 amino acids. The germline V gene encodes CDR1 SGHAT and CDR2 FQNNGV. Trimming cost V 5 bases and J 6 bases; bases outside gene matches: 8.

This chain connects TRBV27 to TRBJ2-4; 9 bases map to TRBD1. With V trimmed by 4 bases and J by 10 bases, 5 bases remained unmatched. CDR1 and CDR2 from the germline V gene are MNHEY and SMNVEV (reference sequence). The CDR3 is 13 amino acids. The CDR3 coding sequence is TGTGCCAGCAGTTCCGGGACAGGGCGGATTCAGTACTTC. Its protein is CASSSGTGRIQYF.

This clone has only a few counts. The rearrangement uses TRBV10-3 and TRBJ1-2, with D perhaps matching TRBD1 (5 bases). Trimming left V 2 bases short and J 3 bases short, with 13 bases between. The germline CDR1 and CDR2 sequences are ENHRY and SYGVKD. The CDR3 is 15 amino acids. The CDR3 nucleotides read TGTGCCATCAGTGAGGGGGGGAAGTCCTACTATGGCTACACCTTC. Amino acid sequence: CAISEGGKSYYGYTF.

This clone was recorded once. The J gene is TRBJ2-7, the V gene TRBV7-6; no definite D call. V was shortened by 3 bases and J by 3 bases, with 6 bases between the two germline ends. The CDR3 has 12 residues. Germline V CDR1 and CDR2: SGHVS, FNYEAQ. Here the CDR3 DNA reads TGTGCCAGCAGCTTGTCGGGCTACGAGCAGTACTTC. Translated: CASSLSGYEQYF.

The V call is TRBV5-1, the J call TRBJ2-3; a possible D gene is TRBD1 (6 bases). Germline V gene data show CDR1 as SGHRS and CDR2 as YFSETQ. There are 14 residues in the CDR3. The V and J ends lost 0 bases and 2 bases respectively, with 7 bases between them. The CDR3 sequence: CASSLGTVTDTQYF. In DNA, the CDR3 is TGCGCCAGCAGCTTGGGGACAGTCACAGATACGCAGTATTTT.

The CDR3 region has the DNA TGCGCCACCTTTACAGGGGAGTACGAGCAGTACTTC. It specifies CATFTGEYEQYF. V and J are TRBV10-2 and TRBJ2-7, with 7 bases aligning to TRBD1. The CDR3 is 12 residues long. The V segment lost 10 bases and the J segment 4 bases; nucleotides outside the gene matches: 7. CDR1 and CDR2 from the germline V gene are WSHSY and SAAADI.